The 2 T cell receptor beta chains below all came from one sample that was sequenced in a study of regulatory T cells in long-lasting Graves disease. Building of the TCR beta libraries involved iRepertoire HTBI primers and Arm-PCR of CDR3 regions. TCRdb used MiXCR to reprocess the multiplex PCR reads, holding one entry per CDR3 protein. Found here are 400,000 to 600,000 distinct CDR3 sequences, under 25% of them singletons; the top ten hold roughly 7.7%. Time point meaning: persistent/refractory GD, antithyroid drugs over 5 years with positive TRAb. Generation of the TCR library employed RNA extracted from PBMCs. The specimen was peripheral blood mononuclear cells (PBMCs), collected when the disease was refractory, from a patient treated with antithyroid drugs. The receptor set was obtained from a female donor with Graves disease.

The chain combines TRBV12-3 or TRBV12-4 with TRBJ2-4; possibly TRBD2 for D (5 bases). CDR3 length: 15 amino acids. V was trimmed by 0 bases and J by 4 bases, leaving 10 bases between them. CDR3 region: CASSLARASKNIQYF. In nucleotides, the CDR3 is TGTGCCAGCAGTTTAGCGCGGGCTTCTAAAAACATTCAGTACTTC.

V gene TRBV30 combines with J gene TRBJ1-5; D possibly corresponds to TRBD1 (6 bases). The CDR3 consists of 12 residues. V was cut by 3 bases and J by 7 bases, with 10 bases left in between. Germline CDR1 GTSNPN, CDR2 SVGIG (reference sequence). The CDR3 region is CAWSRGGQPQHF. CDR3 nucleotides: TGTGCCTGGAGCAGGGGTGGGCAGCCCCAGCATTTT.